These T cell receptor beta chains were read from a single sample in a study of CD8 T cells in ankylosing spondylitis. TCRdb itself ran the 5' RACE reads through MiXCR, one entry per CDR3 protein. Of 350,000 or so distinct CDR3 sequences listed, about 15% are singletons. The specimen sequenced was blood, either unsorted or a sorted T cell fraction (not recorded which). These receptors were obtained from a male donor with ankylosing spondylitis or in good health (not recorded which). Each CDR3 is given with its conserved first and last residue. A D gene is named only where the DNA matches it firmly. Rows give clone size only sometimes, using once, few, many, or a class for an expanded clone.

TRBJ2-1 NA TRBV11-2 many CASSPTRTLYNEQFF TGTGCCAGCAGCCCCACCCGGACCCTCTACAATGAGCAGTTCTTC
TRBJ2-4 NA TRBV12-3/TRBV12-4 few CASRNPTSSKNIQYF TGTGCCAGCAGGAACCCAACATCTTCCAAAAACATTCAGTACTTC
TRBJ2-2 NA TRBV5-6 once CASSLLLLSDTGELFF TGTGCCAGCAGCTTGTTGCTGCTTTCTGACACCGGGGAGCTGTTTTTT
TRBJ2-1 TRBD2 TRBV5-1 NA CASSLSGIYNEQFF TGCGCCAGCAGCCTTAGCGGGATATACAATGAGCAGTTCTTC
TRBJ1-2 NA TRBV10-3 NA CAISESWQGDGYTF TGTGCCATCAGTGAGTCCTGGCAGGGAGATGGCTACACCTTC
TRBJ2-5 NA TRBV5-1 few CASTWARVGQETQYF TGCGCCAGCACCTGGGCCAGGGTGGGGCAAGAGACCCAGTACTTC
TRBJ2-3 NA TRBV12-3/TRBV12-4 NA CASRERGGWEDTQYF TGTGCCAGCAGGGAGAGGGGGGGTTGGGAAGATACGCAGTATTTT
TRBJ2-5 NA TRBV18 few CASSPQIRDPSF TGTGCCAGCTCACCACAGATCCGGGACCCCTCCTTC
TRBJ2-2 NA TRBV6-1 few CASRPSGGGAPGELFF TGTGCCAGCAGACCCTCTGGGGGGGGCGCGCCCGGGGAGCTGTTTTTT
TRBJ1-3 NA TRBV12-3/TRBV12-4 NA CASSLALGGSRGNTIYF TGTGCCAGCAGTTTAGCGCTTGGAGGGTCGAGGGGAAACACCATATATTTT
TRBJ2-3 TRBD2 TRBV15 few CATSRGGTSGGGTDTQYF TGTGCCACCAGCAGAGGAGGGACTAGCGGAGGGGGCACCGATACGCAGTATTTT
TRBJ1-2 NA TRBV11-2 many CASSLVSTGTFNYGYTF TGTGCCAGCAGCTTAGTGTCCACCGGGACCTTCAACTATGGCTACACCTTC
TRBJ2-7 TRBD1 TRBV20-1 many CSARPGQGTYEQYF TGCAGTGCTAGACCGGGACAGGGGACCTACGAGCAGTACTTC
TRBJ2-3 NA TRBV7-8 NA CASSLRGSGADTQYF TGTGCCAGCAGCTTACGGGGGAGTGGCGCAGATACGCAGTATTTT
TRBJ2-5 TRBD2 TRBV12-3/TRBV12-4 few CASSPSGTTRSGTQYF TGTGCCAGCAGTCCTTCCGGGACTACCCGTTCGGGGACCCAGTACTTC